Presented here are 5 T cell receptor beta chains from one specimen sequenced in a study of blood T cell repertoires in COVID-19. Profiled with immunoSEQ multiplex PCR; TCRdb holds only in-frame clones, not every one. Of 300,000 to 350,000 clones in the sample, 89% were seen once. Sample: PBMCs or T cells enriched from blood (not recorded which). All receptors derive from a woman between 25 and 40 years old who had recovered from COVID-19.

The DNA for the CDR3 is TGTGCCAGCAGCTTAGACAGGGTCACTGAAGCTTTCTTT. It yields the protein CASSLDRVTEAFF. V usage is TRBV7-2 and J usage is TRBJ1-1; D might be TRBD1 (6 bases). The CDR3 loop spans 13 amino acids. V lost 1 base and J lost 4, with 7 bases in between. Germline V gene data show CDR1 as SGHTA and CDR2 as FQGNSA.

This clone has just one count. This chain uses TRBV11-2 with TRBJ1-3, with a possible D match to TRBD1 (5 bases). CDR1 and CDR2 (germline): SGHAT, FQNNGV. This CDR3 region has 16 residues. The germline V and J ends were trimmed by 1 base and 0 bases, with 10 bases remaining between them. As DNA, the CDR3 is TGTGCCAGCAGCTTAGCACAGGCCTTCTCTGGAAACACCATATATTTT. Translation gives CASSLAQAFSGNTIYF.

The V call is TRBV18, the J call TRBJ1-2; 7 nucleotides align to TRBD1. The V segment lost 1 base and the J segment 7 bases; nucleotides outside the gene matches: 12. CDR1 and CDR2 (germline): KGHSH, LQKENI. The length of the CDR3 is 16 residues. The DNA for the CDR3 is TGTGCCAGCTCACCACTCCCCCCGAGGGGGCCGGGTGGCTACACCTTC. It codes for CASSPLPPRGPGGYTF. The full variable domain, rest sourced from reference TRBV18 and TRBJ1-2, is NAGVMQNPRHLVRRRGQEARLRCSPMKGHSHVYWYRQLPEEGLKFMVYLQKENIIDESGMPKERFSAEFPKEGPSILRIQQVVRGDSAAYFCASSPLPPRGPGGYTFGSGTRLTVV.

V and J are TRBV27 and TRBJ1-6; TRBD1 matches 8 bases. V was pared by 1 base and J by 8 bases, with 7 bases of the junction left unmatched. The CDR3 runs 16 residues. The V gene's germline CDR1 is MNHEY and CDR2 SMNVEV (reference sequence). As DNA, the CDR3 is TGTGCCAGCAGTTTATATAGTGGCAGGGGGCATTCACCCCTCCACTTT. Amino acid sequence: CASSLYSGRGHSPLHF.

The rearrangement uses TRBV14 and TRBJ2-1; TRBD2 matches at 10 bases. CDR3 length: 15 amino acids. V lost 3 bases and J lost 4; bases outside the gene matches: 3. Germline values: CDR1 SGHDN, CDR2 FVKESK. CDR3 nucleotides: TGTGCCAGCAGCCACTTGACTAGCGGGTACAATGAGCAGTTCTTC. Encoded protein: CASSHLTSGYNEQFF.